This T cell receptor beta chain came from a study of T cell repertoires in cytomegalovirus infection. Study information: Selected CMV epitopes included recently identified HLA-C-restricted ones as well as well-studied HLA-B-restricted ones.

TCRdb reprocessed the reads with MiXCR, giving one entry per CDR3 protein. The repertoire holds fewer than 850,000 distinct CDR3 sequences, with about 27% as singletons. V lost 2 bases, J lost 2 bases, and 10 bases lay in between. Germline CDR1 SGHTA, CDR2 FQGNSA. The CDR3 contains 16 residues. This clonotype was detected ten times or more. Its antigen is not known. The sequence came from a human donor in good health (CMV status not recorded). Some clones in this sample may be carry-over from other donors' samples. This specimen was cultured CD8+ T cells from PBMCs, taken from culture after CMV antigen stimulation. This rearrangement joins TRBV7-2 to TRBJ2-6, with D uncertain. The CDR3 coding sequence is TGTGCCAGCAGCTTATCTTGGCAGGCTGGGGCCAACGTCCTGACTTTC. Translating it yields CASSLSWQAGANVLTF.